This entry concerns a single TCR beta chain. This sample stems from a study of cytomegalovirus exposure and HLA in healthy donors. V shed 0 bases and J shed 4 bases, with 10 bases lying between them. There are 15 residues in the CDR3. Per the germline V gene, CDR1 is MNHEY and CDR2 is SMNVEV (reference sequence). The PCR was carried out with 60 Vbeta primers and 13 Jbeta primers. Clones were sequenced by immunoSEQ multiplex PCR, and TCRdb holds only the in-frame ones, with some missing. This table has 150,000 to 200,000 clones, around 86% appearing once. The V call is TRBV27, the J call TRBJ2-1, with D perhaps TRBD2 (5 bases). This clonotype was sampled from a man between 45 and 60 years old in good health and CMV-seronegative. The sample was PBMCs. CDR3 sequence reads: CASSLSRSGYNEQFF. The CDR3 region has the DNA TGTGCCAGCAGTTTATCCCGGAGCGGTTACAATGAGCAGTTCTTC.